This T cell receptor beta chain is drawn from a study of CD8 T cells in ankylosing spondylitis. The TCR beta libraries were generated through quantitative 5'-RACE incorporating molecular barcodes. TCRdb itself ran the 5' RACE reads through MiXCR, one entry per CDR3 protein. The sample lists 350,000 to 550,000 distinct CDR3 sequences; roughly a quarter were seen once. In this sample, this clonotype turned up a few times. The target antigen is unknown. Study-wide results and caveats: Some of the motif variants had earlier been found in reactive arthritis patients' fluid and blood. Clones linked with disease were CD8+ and fairly uncommon in the peripheral blood. Enrichment of disease-linked clones was reportedly significant in matched ankylosing spondylitis synovial fluid. A TCR beta motif of eight highly homologous variants appeared characteristic of ankylosing spondylitis blood.

The TCR originated in a male donor with ankylosing spondylitis. Sequencing was carried out using blood, either unsorted or a sorted T cell fraction (not recorded which).

CDR3 protein: CASLRDRGTDTQYF. For the CDR3, the DNA is TGTGCCAGCCTCAGGGACAGGGGCACAGATACGCAGTATTTT. This chain joins TRBV6-2 or TRBV6-3 and TRBJ2-3; 9 positions agree with TRBD1. The trim removed 8 bases at V and 1 base at J, leaving 4 bases unmatched. The CDR3 extends over 14 amino acids. Germline CDR1 is MNHEY and CDR2 is SVGEGT.